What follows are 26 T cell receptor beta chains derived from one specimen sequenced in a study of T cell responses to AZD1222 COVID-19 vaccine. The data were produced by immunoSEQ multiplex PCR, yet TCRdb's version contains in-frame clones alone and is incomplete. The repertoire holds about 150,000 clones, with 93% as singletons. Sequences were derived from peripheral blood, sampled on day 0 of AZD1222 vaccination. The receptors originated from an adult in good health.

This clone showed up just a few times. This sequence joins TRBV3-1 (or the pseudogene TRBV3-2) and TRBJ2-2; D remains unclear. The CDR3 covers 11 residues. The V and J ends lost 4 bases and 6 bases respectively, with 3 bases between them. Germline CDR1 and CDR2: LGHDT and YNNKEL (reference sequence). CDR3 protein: CASSRSGELFF. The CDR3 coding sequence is TGTGCCAGCAGCCGTTCCGGGGAGCTGTTTTTT.

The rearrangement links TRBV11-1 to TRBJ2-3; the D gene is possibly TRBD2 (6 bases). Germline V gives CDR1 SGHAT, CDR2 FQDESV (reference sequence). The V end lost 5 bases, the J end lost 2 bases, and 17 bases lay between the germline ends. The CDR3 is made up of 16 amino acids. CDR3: CASSPSRLVPTDTQYF. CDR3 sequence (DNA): TGTGCCAGCAGCCCCTCGCGACTAGTCCCCACAGATACGCAGTATTTT.

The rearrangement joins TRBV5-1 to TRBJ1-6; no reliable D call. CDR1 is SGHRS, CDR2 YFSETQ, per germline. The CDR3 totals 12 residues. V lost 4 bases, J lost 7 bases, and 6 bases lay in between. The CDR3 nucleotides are TGCGCCAGCAGCGCCATAAATTCACCCCTCCACTTT. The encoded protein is CASSAINSPLHF.

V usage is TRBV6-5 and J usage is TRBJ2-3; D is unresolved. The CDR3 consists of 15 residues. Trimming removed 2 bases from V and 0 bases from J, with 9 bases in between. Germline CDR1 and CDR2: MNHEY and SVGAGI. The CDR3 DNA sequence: TGTGCCAGCAGTTACACGACCCACAGCACAGATACGCAGTATTTT. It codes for CASSYTTHSTDTQYF.

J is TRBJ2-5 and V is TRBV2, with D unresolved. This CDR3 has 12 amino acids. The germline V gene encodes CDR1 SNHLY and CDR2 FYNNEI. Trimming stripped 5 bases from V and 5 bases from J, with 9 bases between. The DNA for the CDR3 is TGTGCCAGCAGTTCACGTATTGAGACCCAGTACTTC. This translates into CASSSRIETQYF.

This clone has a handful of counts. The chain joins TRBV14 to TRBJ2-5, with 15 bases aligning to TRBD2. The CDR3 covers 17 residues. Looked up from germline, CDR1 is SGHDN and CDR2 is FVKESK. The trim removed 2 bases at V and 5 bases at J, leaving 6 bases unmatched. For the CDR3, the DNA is TGTGCCAGCAGCCAACGGACTAGCGGGAGGGGCTGGGAGACCCAGTACTTC. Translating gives CASSQRTSGRGWETQYF.

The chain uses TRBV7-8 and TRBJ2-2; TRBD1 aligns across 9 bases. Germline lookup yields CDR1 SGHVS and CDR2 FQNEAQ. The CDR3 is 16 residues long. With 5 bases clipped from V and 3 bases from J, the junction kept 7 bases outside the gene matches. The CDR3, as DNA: TGTGCCAGCAGCCCGGGACAGGGAGGGTACACCGGGGAGCTGTTTTTT. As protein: CASSPGQGGYTGELFF.

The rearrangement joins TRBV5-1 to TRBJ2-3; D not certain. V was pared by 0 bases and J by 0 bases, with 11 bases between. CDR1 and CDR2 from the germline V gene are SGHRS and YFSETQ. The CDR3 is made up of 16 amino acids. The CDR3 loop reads CASSLEPGSSTDTQYF. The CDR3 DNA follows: TGCGCCAGCAGCTTGGAACCGGGCTCTAGCACAGATACGCAGTATTTT.

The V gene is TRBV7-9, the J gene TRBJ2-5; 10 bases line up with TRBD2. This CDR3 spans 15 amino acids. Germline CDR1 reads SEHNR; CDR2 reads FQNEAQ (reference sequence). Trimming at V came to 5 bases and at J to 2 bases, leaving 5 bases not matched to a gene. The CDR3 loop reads CASSRGLAVQETQYF. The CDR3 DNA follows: TGTGCCAGCAGCAGAGGACTAGCGGTACAAGAGACCCAGTACTTC.

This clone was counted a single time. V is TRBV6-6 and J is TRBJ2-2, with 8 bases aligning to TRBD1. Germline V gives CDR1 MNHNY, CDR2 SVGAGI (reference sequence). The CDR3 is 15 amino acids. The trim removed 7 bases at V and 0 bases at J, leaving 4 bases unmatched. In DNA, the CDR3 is TGTGCCAGCACCAACAGGGGGACGAACACCGGGGAGCTGTTTTTT. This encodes CASTNRGTNTGELFF.

CDR3 coding DNA: TGTGCCAGCAGTCTTCGGGGGAGCCCAGATACGCAGTATTTT. Translation: CASSLRGSPDTQYF. The chain uses TRBV6-5 and TRBJ2-3, with D perhaps matching TRBD2 (6 bases). Between the trimmed V and J ends, which lost 5 bases and 4 bases, there was a span of 13 bases. Per germline, CDR1 MNHEY and CDR2 SVGAGI. The CDR3 covers 14 residues.

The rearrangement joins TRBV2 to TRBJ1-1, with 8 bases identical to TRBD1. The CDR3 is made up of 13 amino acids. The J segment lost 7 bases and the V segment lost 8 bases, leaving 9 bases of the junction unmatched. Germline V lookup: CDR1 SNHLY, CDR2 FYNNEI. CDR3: CASSMDREGEAFF. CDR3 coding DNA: TGTGCCAGCTCAATGGACAGGGAGGGTGAAGCTTTCTTT.

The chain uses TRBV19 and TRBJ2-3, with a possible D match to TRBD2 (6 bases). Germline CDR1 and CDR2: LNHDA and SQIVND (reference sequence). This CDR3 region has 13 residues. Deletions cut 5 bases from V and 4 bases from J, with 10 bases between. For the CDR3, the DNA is TGTGCCAGTAGTTCCTGGGAGGCAGATACGCAGTATTTT. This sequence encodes CASSSWEADTQYF.

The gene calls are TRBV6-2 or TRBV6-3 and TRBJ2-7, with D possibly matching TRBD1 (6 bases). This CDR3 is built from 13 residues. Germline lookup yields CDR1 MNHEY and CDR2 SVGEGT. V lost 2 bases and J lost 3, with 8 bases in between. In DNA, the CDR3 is TGTGCCAGCAGTTACCGGGACAACTACGAGCAGTACTTC. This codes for CASSYRDNYEQYF.

CDR3 nucleotides: TGTGCCAGCAGCGTAGTCGACGACTATGGCTACACCTTC. Translating gives CASSVVDDYGYTF. This rearrangement joins TRBV9 to TRBJ1-2; D remains ambiguous. CDR3 length: 13 amino acids. Looked up from germline, CDR1 is SGDLS and CDR2 is YYNGEE. Deletions cut 0 bases from V and 3 bases from J, with 6 bases between.

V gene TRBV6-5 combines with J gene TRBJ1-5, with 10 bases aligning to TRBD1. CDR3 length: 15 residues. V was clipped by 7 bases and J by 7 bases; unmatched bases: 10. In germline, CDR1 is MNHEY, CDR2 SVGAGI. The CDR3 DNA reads TGTGCCAGCACCTCCGGGACAGGGGTCCGGCAGCCCCAGCATTTT. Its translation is CASTSGTGVRQPQHF.

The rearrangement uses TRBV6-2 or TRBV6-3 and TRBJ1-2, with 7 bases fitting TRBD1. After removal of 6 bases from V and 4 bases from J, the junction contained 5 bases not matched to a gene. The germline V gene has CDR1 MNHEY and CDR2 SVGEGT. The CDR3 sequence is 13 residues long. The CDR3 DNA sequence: TGTGCCAGCAGCTCAACAGGGGTCTATGGCTACACCTTC. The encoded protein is CASSSTGVYGYTF.

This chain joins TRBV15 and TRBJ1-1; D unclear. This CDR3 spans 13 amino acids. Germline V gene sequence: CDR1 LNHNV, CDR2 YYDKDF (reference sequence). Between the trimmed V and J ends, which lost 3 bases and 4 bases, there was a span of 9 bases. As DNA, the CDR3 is TGTGCCACCAGCAGGGGGATAGGCACTGAAGCTTTCTTT. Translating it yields CATSRGIGTEAFF.

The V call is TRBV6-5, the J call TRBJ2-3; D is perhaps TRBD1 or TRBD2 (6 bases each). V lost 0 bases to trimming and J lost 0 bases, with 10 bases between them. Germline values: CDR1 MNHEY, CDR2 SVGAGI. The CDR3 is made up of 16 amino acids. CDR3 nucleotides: TGTGCCAGCAGTTACTCTCCGGGGGCTAGCACAGATACGCAGTATTTT. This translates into CASSYSPGASTDTQYF.

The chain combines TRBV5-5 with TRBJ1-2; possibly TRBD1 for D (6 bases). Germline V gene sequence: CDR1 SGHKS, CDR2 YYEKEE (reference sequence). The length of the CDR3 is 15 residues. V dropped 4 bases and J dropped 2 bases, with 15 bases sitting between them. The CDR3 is CASSRGQSRNYGYTF. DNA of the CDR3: TGTGCCAGCAGCCGAGGACAGTCTAGAAACTATGGCTACACCTTC.

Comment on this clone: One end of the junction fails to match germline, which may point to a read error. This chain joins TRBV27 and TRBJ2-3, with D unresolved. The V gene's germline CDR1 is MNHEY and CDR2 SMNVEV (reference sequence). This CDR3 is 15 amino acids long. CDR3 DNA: TGTGCCAGCAGCCTCCGGGCGGAGAGCACAAATACGCAGTATTTT. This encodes CASSLRAESTNTQYF.

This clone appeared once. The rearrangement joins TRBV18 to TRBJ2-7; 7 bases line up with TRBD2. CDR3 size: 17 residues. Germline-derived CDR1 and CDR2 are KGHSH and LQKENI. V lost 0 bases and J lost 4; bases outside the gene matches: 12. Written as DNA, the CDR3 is TGTGCCAGCTCACCACCGAACGCGGGAGCAAACTTGTACGAGCAGTACTTC. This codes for CASSPPNAGANLYEQYF.

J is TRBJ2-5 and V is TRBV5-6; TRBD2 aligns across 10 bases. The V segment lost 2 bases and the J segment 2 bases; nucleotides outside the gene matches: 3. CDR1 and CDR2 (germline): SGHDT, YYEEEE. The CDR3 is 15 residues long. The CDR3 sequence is CASSFLSGGQETQYF. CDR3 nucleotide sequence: TGTGCCAGCAGCTTCCTTAGCGGGGGGCAAGAGACCCAGTACTTC.

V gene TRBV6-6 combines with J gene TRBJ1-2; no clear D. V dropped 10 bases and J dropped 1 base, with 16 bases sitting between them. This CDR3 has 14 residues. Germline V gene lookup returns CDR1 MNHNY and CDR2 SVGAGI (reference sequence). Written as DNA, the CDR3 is TGTGCCACCCAAGGGCAGCAAATTAACTATGGCTACACCTTC. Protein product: CATQGQQINYGYTF.

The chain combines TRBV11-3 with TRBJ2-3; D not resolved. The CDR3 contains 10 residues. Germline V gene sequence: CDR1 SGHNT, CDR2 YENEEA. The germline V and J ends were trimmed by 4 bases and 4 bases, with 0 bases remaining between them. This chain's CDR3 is CASSSDTQYF. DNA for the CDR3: TGTGCCAGCAGCTCAGATACGCAGTATTTT.

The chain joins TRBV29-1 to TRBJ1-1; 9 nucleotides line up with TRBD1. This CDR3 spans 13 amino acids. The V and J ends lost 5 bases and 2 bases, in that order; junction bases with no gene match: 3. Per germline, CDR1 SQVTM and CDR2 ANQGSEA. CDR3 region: CSVRTGVNTEAFF. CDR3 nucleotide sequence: TGCAGCGTTAGGACAGGGGTTAACACTGAAGCTTTCTTT.